This T cell receptor beta chain was recovered during a study of blood T cell repertoires in COVID-19. Looking at the study overall: Collection of acute and convalescent COVID-19 samples took place in the United States, Italy and Spain. T cells, B-cell-depleted T cells, or PBMCs provided the cDNA or gDNA that served as material.

CDR3 size: 15 residues. Germline V gene data show CDR1 as MNHNS and CDR2 as SASEGT. V lost 2 bases to trimming and J lost 2 bases, with 10 bases between them. Study processing details: Cell counts per sample came from amplifying reference gene primers. Generated by immunoSEQ multiplex PCR, the TCRdb table keeps only in-frame clones and is missing some. V and J calls and clone size follow that table, whereas D and trimming were derived from the DNA. The data show around 200,000 clones, more than 85% seen once. This clonotype was sampled from a man aged 30 to 45 with acute or convalescent COVID-19. The source material was peripheral blood. The V and J genes are TRBV6-1 and TRBJ2-1; no clear D gene. The CDR3 region has the DNA TGTGCCAGCAGTGAACAGACACGAGCCTACAATGAGCAGTTCTTC. It encodes CASSEQTRAYNEQFF.